One sample yielded the 29 T cell receptor beta chains listed below, sequenced in a study of blood T cell repertoires in COVID-19. Assay used: immunoSEQ multiplex PCR; TCRdb lists only in-frame clones, some missing. In the table there are about 100,000 clones, over 75% of which are singletons. Sequencing was done on a sample of peripheral blood. The receptors originated from a human donor in a cohort sampled during active COVID-19.

This clone was seen a handful of times. CDR3 sequence (DNA): TGTGCCAGCAGCTTGTCCGGGACTATTGAGACCCAGTACTTC. Translating it yields CASSLSGTIETQYF. The chain links TRBV7-9 to TRBJ2-5; 7 nucleotides match TRBD2. The length of the CDR3 is 14 residues. V gave up 3 bases and J gave up 5 bases; unmatched junction bases: 6. Germline loops: CDR1 SEHNR, CDR2 FQNEAQ (reference sequence). The full variable domain, rest sourced from reference TRBV7-9 and TRBJ2-5, is DTGVSQNPRHKITKRGQNVTFRCDPISEHNRLYWYRQTLGQGPEFLTYFQNEAQLEKSRLLSDRFSAERPKGSFSTLEIQRTEQGDSAMYLCASSLSGTIETQYFGPGTRLLVL.

This clone was picked up one time. The V and J genes are TRBV2 and TRBJ1-2; D gene ambiguous. V lost 2 bases to trimming and J lost 6 bases, with 10 bases between them. This CDR3 comprises 13 residues. Per germline, CDR1 SNHLY and CDR2 FYNNEI. In DNA form, the CDR3 reads TGTGCCAGCAGTGAATGGGCCGGGGATGGCTACACCTTC. This codes for CASSEWAGDGYTF.

The DNA of the CDR3 is TGTGCCAGTAGACGGGAGGACAGTCCGGGAAACACCATATATTTT. Its protein is CASRREDSPGNTIYF. This sequence joins TRBV19 and TRBJ1-3; weak D call: TRBD1 (6 bases). Trimming removed 6 bases from V and 4 bases from J, with 16 bases in between. There are 15 residues in the CDR3. Germline V CDR1 and CDR2: LNHDA, SQIVND (reference sequence).

V usage is TRBV7-9 and J usage is TRBJ1-1; D not certain. Trimming removed 3 bases from V and 6 bases from J, with 11 bases in between. Per germline, CDR1 SEHNR and CDR2 FQNEAQ (reference sequence). CDR3 length: 13 amino acids. The CDR3 here is CASSFQRLAEAFF. CDR3 coding DNA: TGTGCCAGCAGCTTTCAGAGGTTGGCTGAAGCTTTCTTT.

The chain employs TRBV27 and TRBJ1-1; 7 bases are shared with TRBD1. Unmatched junction bases numbered 11, after V lost 6 bases and J lost 4 bases. Germline V gene data show CDR1 as MNHEY and CDR2 as SMNVEV (reference sequence). The CDR3 consists of 15 residues. CDR3 DNA: TGTGCCAGCAGGGAAAGGGGGCTCGCGGGCACTGAAGCTTTCTTT. This translates into CASRERGLAGTEAFF.

V usage is TRBV9 and J usage is TRBJ1-1; tentatively, D is TRBD1 (5 bases). The CDR3 has 13 residues. In germline, CDR1 is SGDLS, CDR2 YYNGEE. V was clipped by 4 bases and J by 11 bases, with 18 bases between them. CDR3 nucleotide sequence: TGTGCCAGCAGCCCGTTACCGGCAGGGAGGGCTTTCTTT. Encoded protein: CASSPLPAGRAFF.

The chain carries TRBV5-1 and TRBJ2-3; 12 bases are shared with TRBD2. Germline V gene data show CDR1 as SGHRS and CDR2 as YFSETQ. Trimming at V came to 4 bases and at J to 5 bases, leaving 2 bases not matched to a gene. The CDR3 runs to 14 residues. The CDR3 region is CASSRGLAGDTQYF. CDR3 sequence (DNA): TGCGCCAGCAGCAGGGGACTAGCGGGAGATACGCAGTATTTT.

The chain employs TRBV7-8 and TRBJ2-3; possibly TRBD1 for D (6 bases). The V gene's germline CDR1 is SGHVS and CDR2 FQNEAQ. This CDR3 spans 18 amino acids. The V gene lost 4 bases and the J gene lost 2 bases, with 22 bases spanning the gap. CDR3 DNA sequence: TGTGCCAGCAGCTCCGGCCGATTGGACAGAGCAAACACAGATACGCAGTATTTT. This encodes CASSSGRLDRANTDTQYF.

The chain combines TRBV6-5 with TRBJ2-7, with 8 bases aligning to TRBD1. The CDR3 contains 14 residues. CDR1 and CDR2 (germline): MNHEY, SVGAGI. V shed 5 bases and J 2 bases; nucleotides not matched to a gene: 5. CDR3 sequence: CASSPDRGPYEQYF. The CDR3 bases are TGTGCCAGCAGTCCCGACAGGGGCCCCTACGAGCAGTACTTC.

The chain carries TRBV5-1 and TRBJ2-7; no clear D. Per germline, CDR1 SGHRS and CDR2 YFSETQ. The germline V and J ends were trimmed by 0 bases and 3 bases, with 4 bases remaining between them. This CDR3 is 12 amino acids long. CDR3 sequence (DNA): TGCGCCAGCAGCTTGGACTTCTACGAGCAGTACTTC. Translating it yields CASSLDFYEQYF.

This chain links TRBV19 with TRBJ2-7; tentatively, D is TRBD2 (5 bases). Germline V gene sequence: CDR1 LNHDA, CDR2 SQIVND (reference sequence). CDR3 length: 13 residues. V lost 5 bases to trimming and J lost 3 bases, with 11 bases between them. The DNA for the CDR3 is TGTGCCAGTAGTTTCGGACTGGACTACGAGCAGTACTTC. Its translation: CASSFGLDYEQYF.

This chain links TRBV30 with TRBJ2-7, with 8 bases identical to TRBD2. The germline V gene has CDR1 GTSNPN and CDR2 SVGIG (reference sequence). With V trimmed by 0 bases and J by 0 bases, 7 bases remained unmatched. The CDR3 contains 16 residues. CDR3 DNA sequence: TGTGCCTGGAGTGTACCATGGCGGGAGGACTCCTACGAGCAGTACTTC. Its protein is CAWSVPWREDSYEQYF.

The rearrangement uses TRBV19 and TRBJ1-5, with D tentatively TRBD1 (5 bases). The CDR3 contains 15 residues. Trimming took 5 bases from V and 4 from J, leaving 15 bases between them. CDR1 is LNHDA, CDR2 SQIVND, per germline (reference sequence). CDR3 residues: CASSFDRVGNQPQHF. For the CDR3, the DNA is TGTGCCAGTAGTTTTGACAGAGTTGGAAATCAGCCCCAGCATTTT.

V and J are TRBV7-2 and TRBJ2-2, with D perhaps TRBD2 (5 bases). The CDR3 consists of 13 residues. CDR1 is SGHTA, CDR2 FQGNSA, per germline. Trimming stripped 1 base from V and 7 bases from J, with 7 bases between. CDR3 residues: CASSLVRGGELFF. The CDR3 DNA reads as TGTGCCAGCAGCTTAGTTCGGGGCGGGGAGCTGTTTTTT.

The rearrangement links TRBV5-1 to TRBJ1-3, with TRBD1 matching 7 bases. Per the germline V gene, CDR1 is SGHRS and CDR2 is YFSETQ. The CDR3 runs 16 residues. V gave up 4 bases and J gave up 0 bases; unmatched junction bases: 7. The CDR3 sequence: CASSRLDRDSGNTIYF. Here the CDR3 DNA reads TGCGCCAGCAGCAGACTCGACAGGGACTCTGGAAACACCATATATTTT.

The chain recombines TRBV11-2 with TRBJ2-1; a weak D match, TRBD2 (7 bases). V gave up 1 base and J gave up 6 bases, with 19 bases separating them. CDR1 and CDR2 from the germline V gene are SGHAT and FQNNGV. The CDR3 totals 17 residues. DNA for the CDR3: TGTGCCAGCAGCTTAGTTGTAGGCGGGGGCCCCCCCAATGAGCAGTTCTTC. Protein sequence: CASSLVVGGGPPNEQFF.

The genes are TRBV10-2 and TRBJ2-2, with 9 bases fitting TRBD1. The CDR3 contains 14 residues. The J segment lost 5 bases and the V segment lost 4 bases, leaving 2 bases of the junction unmatched. Germline CDR1 and CDR2: WSHSY and SAAADI. DNA of the CDR3: TGCGCCAGCAGTGGCGGGACAGGGACCGGGGAGCTGTTTTTT. It specifies CASSGGTGTGELFF.

This clone appeared many times. V is TRBV16 and J is TRBJ2-7; D may be TRBD2 (5 bases). CDR3 length: 15 residues. The germline CDR1 and CDR2 sequences are KGHSY and FQNENV. Trimming removed 1 base from V and 0 bases from J, with 10 bases in between. CDR3 sequence (DNA): TGTGCCAGCAGCCAATATGTGGGGAGCTCCTACGAGCAGTACTTC. Residues: CASSQYVGSSYEQYF. The full variable domain, with the rest looked up from reference TRBV16 and TRBJ2-7, is GEEVAQTPKHLVRGEGQKAKLYCAPIKGHSYVFWYQQVLKNEFKFLISFQNENVFDETGMPKERFSAKCLPNSPCSLEIQATKLEDSAVYFCASSQYVGSSYEQYFGPGTRLTVT.

V is TRBV5-6 and J is TRBJ2-7; D might be TRBD1 (7 bases). Trimming stripped 4 bases from V and 4 bases from J, with 15 bases between. The CDR3 is 14 residues long. Per germline, CDR1 SGHDT and CDR2 YYEEEE. CDR3 sequence (DNA): TGTGCCAGCAGCCGGGAGACAGGGTCTTACGAGCAGTACTTC. Protein sequence: CASSRETGSYEQYF.

The rearrangement uses TRBV10-2 and TRBJ2-1; 7 bases agree with TRBD2. Germline trimming cut 6 bases from V and 1 base from J; bases unmatched to any gene: 15. This CDR3 has 18 amino acids. Germline V lookup: CDR1 WSHSY, CDR2 SAAADI. The CDR3 sequence is CASRAGGGLIKSYNEQFF. DNA for the CDR3: TGCGCCAGCAGGGCTGGGGGGGGACTCATCAAGTCCTACAATGAGCAGTTCTTC.

This clone has a single count. The J gene is TRBJ2-6, the V gene TRBV27; weak D call: TRBD2 (7 bases). The length of the CDR3 is 17 residues. The germline CDR1 and CDR2 sequences are MNHEY and SMNVEV (reference sequence). Trimming stripped 8 bases from V and 1 base from J, with 18 bases between. This CDR3 is CASGRRGGISGANVLTF. In nucleotides, the CDR3 is TGTGCCAGCGGGAGGAGGGGGGGAATTTCTGGGGCCAACGTCCTGACTTTC.

In its sample, this clone was seen a few times. This chain joins TRBV5-1 and TRBJ1-3; D unresolved. CDR1 and CDR2 from the germline V gene are SGHRS and YFSETQ. Deletions cut 0 bases from V and 0 bases from J, with 7 bases between. The CDR3 has 15 amino acids. CDR3 DNA sequence: TGCGCCAGCAGCTTGGATAGCACCTCTGGAAACACCATATATTTT. The encoded protein is CASSLDSTSGNTIYF.

This chain joins TRBV27 and TRBJ1-5; maybe TRBD1 (5 bases). The length of the CDR3 is 16 residues. Per the germline V gene, CDR1 is MNHEY and CDR2 is SMNVEV (reference sequence). Trimming removed 5 bases from V and 4 bases from J, with 18 bases in between. The CDR3 DNA reads as TGTGCCAGCAGTAGGTGGGCCAGGGCGACAAATCAGCCCCAGCATTTT. Amino acid sequence: CASSRWARATNQPQHF.

The chain has TRBV7-8 and TRBJ2-6, with no clear D. CDR1 and CDR2 from the germline V gene are SGHVS and FQNEAQ. Trimming pared 5 bases from V and 0 bases from J, leaving 11 bases between. CDR3 length equals 16 residues. CDR3 in DNA: TGTGCCAGCAGCCTTAGATCAAGCTCTGGGGCCAACGTCCTGACTTTC. Translating gives CASSLRSSSGANVLTF.

The genes are TRBV2 and TRBJ1-5; D gene ambiguous. From germline, CDR1 is SNHLY and CDR2 FYNNEI. The CDR3 length is 13 residues. V gave up 7 bases and J gave up 8 bases, with 15 bases separating them. The CDR3 DNA is TGTGCCAGCAATGGGGAGTGGAGGGAGCCCCAGCATTTT. This sequence encodes CASNGEWREPQHF.

The chain links TRBV11-2 to TRBJ2-3, with TRBD2 identical over 12 bases. This CDR3 has 15 residues. Germline V gene sequence: CDR1 SGHAT, CDR2 FQNNGV. With V trimmed by 6 bases and J by 9 bases, 10 bases remained unmatched. The chain's CDR3 is CASRTTSGGPGTQYF. Here the CDR3 DNA reads TGTGCCAGCAGGACGACTAGCGGGGGCCCGGGGACGCAGTATTTT.

This clone has just one count. The genes are TRBV14 and TRBJ2-1; D gene unclear. This CDR3 has 13 residues. Deletions cut 5 bases from V and 9 bases from J, with 14 bases between. The germline V gene has CDR1 SGHDN and CDR2 FVKESK. CDR3 protein: CASSLSTTAEQFF. DNA of the CDR3: TGTGCCAGCAGCTTATCAACTACGGCTGAGCAGTTCTTC.

J is TRBJ2-7 and V is TRBV4-1; 9 positions agree with TRBD1. The CDR3 extends over 16 amino acids. Trimming cost V 1 base and J 3 bases; bases outside gene matches: 7. Germline CDR1 reads MGHRA; CDR2 reads YSYEKL. CDR3 in DNA: TGCGCCAGCAGCCAAGCTCCGGGGACAGGGTTCTACGAGCAGTACTTC. Its protein product is CASSQAPGTGFYEQYF.

The chain employs TRBV19 and TRBJ1-6, with D tentatively TRBD1 (6 bases). The germline gives CDR1 LNHDA, CDR2 SQIVND (reference sequence). Trimming stripped 9 bases from V and 4 bases from J, with 16 bases between. This CDR3 region has 15 residues. DNA of the CDR3: TGTGCCAGCAGTCGGGGGGCCGAGTATAATTCACCCCTCCACTTT. Its translation is CASSRGAEYNSPLHF.